This T cell receptor (beta chain) was sequenced in a study of metastatic and nonmetastatic thyroid tumors. At the level of the study: Repertoire comparisons spanned blood and tumor or nodule tissue from malignant and benign thyroid patients.

In the original analysis: Differences in CDR3 between clinicopathological groups were drawn on to build a classifier intended to discriminate distant-metastatic papillary thyroid cancer patients. With MiXCR, TCRdb reprocessed the PCR reads. The V and J calls follow TCRdb's processing rather than the paper's. The sample yields 35,000 to 50,000 clones, about 12% seen once. The study, taken as a whole, reports: Malignant tumors reportedly showed significantly higher TCR beta diversity than benign nodules in both blood and tumor.

This clone was detected many times. Its specificity is unknown. Thyroid surgery was performed in patients who had received no treatment beforehand. The sample comprised blood. This clonotype originated in a male donor with papillary thyroid cancer or a benign thyroid nodule (not recorded which). Some clones in this sample may be carry-over from other donors' samples.

The CDR3 is CASNSGTQADTQYF. In nucleotides, the CDR3 is TGTGCCAGCAATAGCGGGACCCAAGCGGATACGCAGTATTTT. This chain joins TRBV27 and TRBJ2-3, with 8 bases fitting TRBD2. The CDR3 contains 14 residues. Losses at the gene ends were 7 bases for V and 6 bases for J; bases not matched to a gene: 9. Germline CDR1 MNHEY, CDR2 SMNVEV (reference sequence).